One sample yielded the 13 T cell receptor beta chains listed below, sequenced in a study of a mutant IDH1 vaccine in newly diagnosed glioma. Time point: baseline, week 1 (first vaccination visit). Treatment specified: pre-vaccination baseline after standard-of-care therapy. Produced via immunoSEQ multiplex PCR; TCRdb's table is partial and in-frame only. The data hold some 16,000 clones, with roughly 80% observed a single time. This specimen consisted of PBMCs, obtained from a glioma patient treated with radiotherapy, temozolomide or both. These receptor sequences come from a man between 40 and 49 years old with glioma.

CDR3 protein: CASSYGGRGEAFF. CDR3 sequence (DNA): TGTGCCAGCAGTTACGGCGGTAGGGGGGAAGCTTTCTTT. The rearrangement uses TRBV28 and TRBJ1-1; tentatively, D is TRBD1 (6 bases). Germline CDR1 reads MDHEN; CDR2 reads SYDVKM. The CDR3 sequence is 13 residues long. V lost 4 bases and J 8 bases, leaving 14 bases between the germline ends.

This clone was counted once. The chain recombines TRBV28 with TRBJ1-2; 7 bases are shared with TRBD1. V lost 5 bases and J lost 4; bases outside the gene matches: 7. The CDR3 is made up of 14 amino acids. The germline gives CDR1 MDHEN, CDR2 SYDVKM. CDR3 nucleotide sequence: TGTGCCAGCAGTCCCTCGGGACAGATCTATGGCTACACCTTC. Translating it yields CASSPSGQIYGYTF.

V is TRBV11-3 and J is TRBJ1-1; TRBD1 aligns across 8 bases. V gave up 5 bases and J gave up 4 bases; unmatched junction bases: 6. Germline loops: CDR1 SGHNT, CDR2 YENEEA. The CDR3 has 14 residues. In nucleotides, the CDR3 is TGTGCCAGCAGCCCGGGACAGGTTGGCACTGAAGCTTTCTTT. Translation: CASSPGQVGTEAFF.

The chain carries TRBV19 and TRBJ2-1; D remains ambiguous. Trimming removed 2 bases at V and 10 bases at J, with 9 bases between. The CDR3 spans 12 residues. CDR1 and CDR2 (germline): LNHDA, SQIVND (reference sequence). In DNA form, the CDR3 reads TGTGCCAGTAGTATACACGCTAAAGAGCAGTTCTTC. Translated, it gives CASSIHAKEQFF.

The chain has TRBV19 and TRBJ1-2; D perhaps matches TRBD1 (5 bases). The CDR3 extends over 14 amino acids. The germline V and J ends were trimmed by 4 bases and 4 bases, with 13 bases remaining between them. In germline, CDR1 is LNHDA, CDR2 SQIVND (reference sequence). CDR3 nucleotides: TGTGCCAGTAGTAAGGGCAGGGAGGTCTATGGCTACACCTTC. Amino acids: CASSKGREVYGYTF.

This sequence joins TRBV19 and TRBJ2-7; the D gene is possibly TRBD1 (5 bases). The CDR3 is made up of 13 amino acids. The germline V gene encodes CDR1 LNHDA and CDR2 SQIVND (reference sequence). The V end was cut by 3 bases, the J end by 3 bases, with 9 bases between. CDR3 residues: CASSMAQGYEQYF. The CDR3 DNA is TGTGCCAGTAGTATGGCGCAGGGCTACGAGCAGTACTTC.

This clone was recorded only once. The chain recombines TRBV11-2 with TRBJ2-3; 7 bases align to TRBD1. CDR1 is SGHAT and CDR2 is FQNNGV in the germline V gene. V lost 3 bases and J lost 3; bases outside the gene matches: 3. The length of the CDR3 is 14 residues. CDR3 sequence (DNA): TGTGCCAGCAGCTTCCAGACAGGGACAGATACGCAGTATTTT. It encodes CASSFQTGTDTQYF.

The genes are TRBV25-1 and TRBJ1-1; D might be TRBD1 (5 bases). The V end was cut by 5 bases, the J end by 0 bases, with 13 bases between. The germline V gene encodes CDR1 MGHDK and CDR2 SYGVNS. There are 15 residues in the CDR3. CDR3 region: CASSNYGGMNTEAFF. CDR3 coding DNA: TGTGCCAGCAGTAACTATGGGGGTATGAACACTGAAGCTTTCTTT.

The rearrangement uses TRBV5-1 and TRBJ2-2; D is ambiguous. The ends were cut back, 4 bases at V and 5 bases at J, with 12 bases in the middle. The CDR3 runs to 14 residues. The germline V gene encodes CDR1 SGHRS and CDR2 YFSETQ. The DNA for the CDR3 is TGCGCCAGCAGCCTACTGGACGGTACCGGGGAGCTGTTTTTT. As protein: CASSLLDGTGELFF. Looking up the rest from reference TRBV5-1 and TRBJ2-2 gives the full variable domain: KAGVTQTPRYLIKTRGQQVTLSCSPISGHRSVSWYQQTPGQGLQFLFEYFSETQRNKGNFPGRFSGRQFSNSRSEMNVSTLELGDSALYLCASSLLDGTGELFFGEGSRLTVL.

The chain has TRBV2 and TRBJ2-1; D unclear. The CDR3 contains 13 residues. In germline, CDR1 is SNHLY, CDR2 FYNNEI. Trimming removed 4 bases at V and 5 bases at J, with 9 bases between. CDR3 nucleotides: TGTGCCAGCAGTGTCGGTCCTAACAATGAGCAGTTCTTC. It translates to CASSVGPNNEQFF.

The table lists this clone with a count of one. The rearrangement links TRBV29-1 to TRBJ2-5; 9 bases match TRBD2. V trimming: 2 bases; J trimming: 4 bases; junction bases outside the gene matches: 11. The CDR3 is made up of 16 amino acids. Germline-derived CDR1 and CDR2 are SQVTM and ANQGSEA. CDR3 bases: TGCAGCGTTGAAAGTCCGGGCGGGAGGGCCCTAGAGACCCAGTACTTC. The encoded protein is CSVESPGGRALETQYF.

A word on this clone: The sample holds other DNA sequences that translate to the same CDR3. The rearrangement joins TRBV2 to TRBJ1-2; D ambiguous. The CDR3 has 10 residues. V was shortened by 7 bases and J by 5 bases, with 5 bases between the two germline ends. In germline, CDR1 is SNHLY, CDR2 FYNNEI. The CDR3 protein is CASTDYGYTF. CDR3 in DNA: TGTGCCAGCACGGATTATGGCTACACCTTC.

DNA for the CDR3: TGTGCCACCAGCCCCTCGGTGGGCTCCTACAATGAGCAGTTCTTC. It encodes CATSPSVGSYNEQFF. The genes are TRBV15 and TRBJ2-1; D is unclear. This CDR3 has 15 residues. Germline V gene sequence: CDR1 LNHNV, CDR2 YYDKDF (reference sequence). Trimming pared 5 bases from V and 0 bases from J, leaving 11 bases between. Combining the CDR3 with reference TRBV15 and TRBJ2-1 gives the whole variable domain DAMVIQNPRYQVTQFGKPVTLSCSQTLNHNVMYWYQQKSSQAPKLLFHYYDKDFNNEADTPDNFQSRRPNTSFCFLDIRSPGLGDTAMYLCATSPSVGSYNEQFFGPGTRLTVL.